Sequencing of this T cell receptor (beta chain) was carried out in a study of T cell changes during pregnancy in multiple sclerosis. Some clones are missing from TCRdb's copy, which holds only in-frame ones; the method was immunoSEQ multiplex PCR. The sample includes 20,000 to 30,000 clones, 89% of them seen just once. V dropped 6 bases and J dropped 5; count of bases not matched to a gene: 15. The germline CDR1 and CDR2 sequences are SNHLY and FYNNEI. This CDR3 has 17 residues. The material was CD8+ T cells from peripheral blood mononuclear cells, obtained in the second trimester of pregnancy. This rearrangement joins TRBV2 to TRBJ2-5; TRBD2 matches at 10 bases. The receptor comes from a female donor with multiple sclerosis, enrolled in a pregnancy study. DNA for the CDR3: TGTGCCAGCAGGGTAGCGGGGGGAAGATTAGCGAGGGAGACCCAGTACTTC. It codes for CASRVAGGRLARETQYF.